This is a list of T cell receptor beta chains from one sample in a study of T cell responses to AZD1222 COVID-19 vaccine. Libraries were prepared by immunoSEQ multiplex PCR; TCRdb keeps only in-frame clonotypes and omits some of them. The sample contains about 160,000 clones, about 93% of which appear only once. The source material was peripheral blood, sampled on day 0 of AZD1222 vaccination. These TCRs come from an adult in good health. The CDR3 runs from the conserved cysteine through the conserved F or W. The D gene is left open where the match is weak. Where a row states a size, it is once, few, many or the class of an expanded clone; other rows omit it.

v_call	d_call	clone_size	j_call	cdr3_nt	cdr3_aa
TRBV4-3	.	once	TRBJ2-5	TGCGCCAGCAGCCAAGACGGATTAACAGCTGCCCAAGAGACCCAGTACTTC	CASSQDGLTAAQETQYF
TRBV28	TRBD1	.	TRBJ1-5	TGTGCCAGCAGCAGGGACAGGGGCGTCTATCAGCCCCAGCATTTT	CASSRDRGVYQPQHF
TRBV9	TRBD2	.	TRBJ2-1	TGTGCCAGCAGCGTCTCGGGAGGGGCGTTTATCGATGAGCAGTTCTTC	CASSVSGGAFIDEQFF
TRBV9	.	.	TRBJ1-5	TGTGCCAGCAGCGTAGGGCAGAGCCATAGCAATCAGCCCCAGCATTTT	CASSVGQSHSNQPQHF
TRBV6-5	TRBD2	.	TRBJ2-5	TGTGCCAGCAGTTACTTCCGGGGACTAGGGGAGACCCAGTACTTC	CASSYFRGLGETQYF
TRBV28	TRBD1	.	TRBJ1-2	TGTGCCAGCAGTTCCTCGGGACAGGGGCTTCTTGGCTACACCTTC	CASSSSGQGLLGYTF
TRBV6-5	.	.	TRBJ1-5	TGTGCCAGCAGTTATAGGGGAATCAATCAGCCCCAGCATTTT	CASSYRGINQPQHF
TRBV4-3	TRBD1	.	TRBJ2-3	TGCGCCAGCAGCCAAGAGTTTGCGACAGGGTACCTAGTAGCAGATACGCAGTATTTT	CASSQEFATGYLVADTQYF
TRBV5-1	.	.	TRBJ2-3	TGCGCCAGCAGCTCCAGACTGAGCACAGATACGCAGTATTTT	CASSSRLSTDTQYF
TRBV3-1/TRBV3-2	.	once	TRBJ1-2	TGTGCCAGCAGCCAAGAGGGTCCGAGGTATGGCTACACCTTC	CASSQEGPRYGYTF
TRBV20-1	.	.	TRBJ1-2	TGCAGTGCTGGGGGGGTAAATGGCTACACCTTC	CSAGGVNGYTF
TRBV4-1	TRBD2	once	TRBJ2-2	TGCGCCAGCAGCCAAGGACTAGCGGGAAACACCGGGGAGCTGTTTTTT	CASSQGLAGNTGELFF
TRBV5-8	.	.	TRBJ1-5	TGTGCCAGCAGCTTGTTCTGGACAGAAAATAGCAATCAGCCCCAGCATTTT	CASSLFWTENSNQPQHF
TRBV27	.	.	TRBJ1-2	TGTGCCAGCAGTCAGGACAGAGCTAACTATGGCTACACCTTC	CASSQDRANYGYTF
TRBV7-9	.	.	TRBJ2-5	TGTGCCAGCAGCCCCCCGGGCTTGGCCCCAGAGACCCAGTACTTC	CASSPPGLAPETQYF
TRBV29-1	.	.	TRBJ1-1	TGCAGCGTTGCGGCAGGGGTAGGAACTGAAGCTTTCTTT	CSVAAGVGTEAFF
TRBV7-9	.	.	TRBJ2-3	TGTGCCAGCAGCTTAAAGGCGGGAAGTACAGATACGCAGTATTTT	CASSLKAGSTDTQYF
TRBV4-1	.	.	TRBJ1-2	TGCGCCAGCACTGGGGGAAACTATGGCTACACCTTC	CASTGGNYGYTF
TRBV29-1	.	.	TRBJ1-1	TGCAGCGTTGAATGGCGGACAGAAGCTTTCTTT	CSVEWRTEAFF
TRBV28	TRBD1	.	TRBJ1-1	TGTGCCAGCGGCCTCGTAACCGGGACAGGGACCATGAACACTGAAGCTTTCTTT	CASGLVTGTGTMNTEAFF
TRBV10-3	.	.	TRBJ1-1	TGTGCCATCAGTCTCAGGGGGAACACTGAAGCTTTCTTT	CAISLRGNTEAFF
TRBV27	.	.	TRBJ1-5	TGTGCCAGCAGACCATCTTTGTCTTATAGCAATCAGCCCCAGCATTTT	CASRPSLSYSNQPQHF
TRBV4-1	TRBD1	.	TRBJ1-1	TGCGCCAGCAGCCAAACAGGGGCACCGAACACTGAAGCTTTCTTT	CASSQTGAPNTEAFF
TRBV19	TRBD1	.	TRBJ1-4	TGTGCCAGTAGTACCCCCTGGACAGGGACTGAAAAACTGTTTTTT	CASSTPWTGTEKLFF
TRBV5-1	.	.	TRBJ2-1	TGCGCCAGCAGCTTACAGGGTACATCCTACAATGAGCAGTTCTTC	CASSLQGTSYNEQFF
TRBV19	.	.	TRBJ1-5	TGTGCCAGTAGTCAGGGCGGGGGCAATCAGCCCCAGCATTTT	CASSQGGGNQPQHF
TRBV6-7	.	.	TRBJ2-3	TGTGCCAGCAGTCCTAAGTCTAGCACAGATACGCAGTATTTT	CASSPKSSTDTQYF
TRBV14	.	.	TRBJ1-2	TGTGCCAGCAGCCAAACAGGCGACTATGGCTACACCTTC	CASSQTGDYGYTF
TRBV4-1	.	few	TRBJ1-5	TGCGCCAGCAGCCAAGATCGTCAGGGGAGCAATCAGCCCCAGCATTTT	CASSQDRQGSNQPQHF